This entry concerns a single T cell receptor beta chain. The antigen is unknown. The data stem from a study of lymphopenia after photon versus proton radiotherapy. Broader study findings: After the lymphocyte nadir, photon-treated repertoires showed oligoclonal expansion, especially of CD8+ Temra cells. Authors raise, but do not show, better survival with proton therapy. Proton therapy kept repertoires fairly stable, unlike photons, which gained effector/memory cells.

Sequencing used immunoSEQ multiplex PCR; TCRdb keeps in-frame clones, though not all of them. The sample carries 15,000 to 20,000 clones, about 85% recorded once. The germline V and J ends were trimmed by 3 bases and 7 bases, with 10 bases remaining between them. This CDR3 has 13 residues. Germline values: CDR1 MNHEY, CDR2 SVGAGI. The chain employs TRBV6-5 and TRBJ1-5, with a weak D call TRBD1 (6 bases). This clonotype was sampled from a woman in her sixties or seventies with cholangiocarcinoma. Some clones in this sample may be carry-over from other donors' samples. The sample consisted of peripheral blood, taken from a patient treated with proton-based radiotherapy. The CDR3 DNA reads as TGTGCCAGCAGTTATCTCGGGGGCCAGCCCCAGCATTTT. Its protein product is CASSYLGGQPQHF.